The T cell receptor (beta chain) under discussion was sequenced for a study of identifying expanded T cells in peripheral blood. This table comes from immunoSEQ multiplex PCR, and its TCRdb copy is limited to in-frame clones, with some not included. The table lists roughly 81,000 clones, roughly 84% of them singletons, with about 20% in the top ten. Material for sequencing was blood. The sequence was obtained from a person aged 18-69 years in good health.

CDR3 sequence reads: CASSGRLAGSYEQYF. The DNA of the CDR3 is TGTGCCAGCAGTGGACGACTAGCGGGCTCCTACGAGCAGTACTTC. The chain joins TRBV6-5 to TRBJ2-7, with 10 bases identical to TRBD2. The germline gives CDR1 MNHEY, CDR2 SVGAGI. Trimming cost V 5 bases and J 0 bases; bases outside gene matches: 4. This CDR3 contains 15 residues.